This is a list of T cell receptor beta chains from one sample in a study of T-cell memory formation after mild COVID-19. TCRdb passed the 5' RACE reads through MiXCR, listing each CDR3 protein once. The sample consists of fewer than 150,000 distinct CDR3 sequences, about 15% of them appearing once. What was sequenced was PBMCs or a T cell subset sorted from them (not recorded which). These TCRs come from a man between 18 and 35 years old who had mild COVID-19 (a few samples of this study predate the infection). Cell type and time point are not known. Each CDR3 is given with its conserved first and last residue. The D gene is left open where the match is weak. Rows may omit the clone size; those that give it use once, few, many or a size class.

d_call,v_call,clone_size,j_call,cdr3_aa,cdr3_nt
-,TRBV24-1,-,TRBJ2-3,CATSDLGTDTQYF,TGTGCCACCAGTGATTTGGGCACAGATACGCAGTATTTT
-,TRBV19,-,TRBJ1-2,CASSMRGFHGYTF,TGTGCCAGTAGTATGCGGGGGTTCCATGGCTACACCTTC
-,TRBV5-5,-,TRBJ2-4,CASMEGPGPKNIQYF,TGTGCCAGCATGGAAGGCCCGGGGCCTAAAAACATTCAGTACTTC
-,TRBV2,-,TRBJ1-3,CASSYPAGNTIYF,TGTGCCAGCAGTTACCCCGCCGGAAACACCATATATTTT
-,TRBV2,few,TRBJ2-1,CASSAGGISNEQFF,TGTGCCAGCAGCGCCGGCGGGATTAGTAATGAGCAGTTCTTC
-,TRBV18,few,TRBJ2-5,CASSPGTGRETQYF,TGTGCCAGCTCACCGGGTACCGGCCGAGAGACCCAGTACTTC
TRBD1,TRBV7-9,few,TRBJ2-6,CASSASPGGGGANVLTF,TGTGCCAGCAGCGCATCTCCAGGGGGCGGTGGGGCCAACGTCCTGACTTTC
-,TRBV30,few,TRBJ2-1,CAWSPQRNEQFF,TGTGCCTGGAGCCCCCAAAGGAATGAGCAGTTCTTC
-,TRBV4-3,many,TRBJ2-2,CASSQERQVVFNTGELFF,TGCGCCAGCAGCCAAGAGCGGCAGGTGGTTTTTAACACCGGGGAGCTGTTTTTT
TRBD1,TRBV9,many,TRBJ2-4,CASSPRQGVGDIQYF,TGTGCCAGCAGCCCTCGACAGGGGGTAGGAGACATTCAGTACTTC
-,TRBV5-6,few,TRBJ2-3,CASSLQHTQYF,TGTGCCAGCAGCTTGCAGCATACGCAGTATTTT
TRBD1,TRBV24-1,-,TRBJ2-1,CATSVAGTAYNEQFF,TGTGCCACCAGTGTCGCCGGGACAGCCTACAATGAGCAGTTCTTC